Here is one T cell receptor (beta chain) with its context. The data were taken from a study of OX40 agonist ivuxolimab in advanced cancers. Data came from immunoSEQ multiplex PCR; TCRdb stores just in-frame clones and leaves some out. Of about 83,000 clones listed, 80% to 90% are singletons. V lost 0 bases to trimming and J lost 4 bases, with 13 bases between them. Germline loops: CDR1 SGDLS, CDR2 YYNGEE. This CDR3 contains 15 residues. The TCR originated in an adult with an advanced solid tumor such as melanoma, head and neck, liver or kidney cancer. The sequencing used CD4+ or CD8+ T cells sorted from blood, collected in a trial of the OX40 agonist ivuxolimab. This chain links TRBV9 with TRBJ1-2; no clear D. CDR3 DNA sequence: TGTGCCAGCAGCGTAGATGGAGGGAGGCCCTATGGCTACACCTTC. Residues: CASSVDGGRPYGYTF.